Listed below are T cell receptor beta chains from one sample, sequenced in a study of spatial heterogeneity in lung cancer. MiXCR, run by TCRdb on the 5' RACE reads, gives a single entry per CDR3 protein. The top ten hold 6.2% of the sample, which has 75,000 to 85,000 distinct CDR3 sequences, 15% to 25% seen once. Material: PBMCs, obtained at surgery. The receptors come from a male donor with early-stage non-small cell lung cancer. The CDR3 runs from the conserved cysteine through the conserved F or W. Fields, in order: J gene, clone size, V gene, D gene, CDR3 protein, CDR3 DNA. The D gene is left open where the match is weak. A clone size is listed for some rows: how often the clone was seen (once, few, many), or a class if it is expanded.

TRBJ2-5	NA	TRBV7-9	NA	CASSLSMGTQYF	TGTGCCAGCAGCCTCAGTATGGGGACCCAGTACTTC
TRBJ1-1	few	TRBV18	NA	CASSLNSGPMNTEAFF	TGTGCCAGCTCACTAAATTCGGGACCGATGAACACTGAAGCTTTCTTT
TRBJ2-7	few	TRBV5-1	TRBD1	CASSTGGTGSYEQYF	TGCGCCAGCAGTACCGGGGGGACAGGGTCGTACGAGCAGTACTTC
TRBJ1-3	few	TRBV7-8	NA	CASTDLGGPGNTIYF	TGTGCCAGCACCGACCTGGGAGGGCCTGGAAACACCATATATTTT
TRBJ2-3	few	TRBV20-1	NA	CSARAGGLVDTQYF	TGCAGTGCTAGAGCGGGTGGTTTGGTGGATACGCAGTATTTT
TRBJ1-2	NA	TRBV2	NA	CASSTGPTLRYTF	TGTGCCAGCAGTACGGGACCTACCTTGCGCTACACCTTC
TRBJ2-1	many	TRBV7-9	NA	CASSFGPYNEQFF	TGTGCCAGCAGCTTTGGTCCCTACAATGAGCAGTTCTTC
TRBJ1-1	NA	TRBV12-3/TRBV12-4	TRBD1	CASSLDRGWTEAFF	TGTGCCAGCAGTCTAGACAGGGGGTGGACTGAAGCTTTCTTT
TRBJ1-1	many	TRBV6-5	TRBD1	CASSQDRFNREAFF	TGTGCCAGCAGCCAGGACAGGTTTAATCGTGAAGCTTTCTTT
TRBJ2-1	many	TRBV28	NA	CASSPGLKGTSVAVEQFF	TGTGCCAGCAGTCCTGGCCTAAAAGGGACTTCGGTAGCGGTTGAGCAGTTCTTC
TRBJ2-7	NA	TRBV10-3	NA	CAIRDPSYEQYF	TGTGCCATCAGGGACCCCTCCTACGAGCAGTACTTC
TRBJ2-7	few	TRBV7-8	NA	CASSPLEGGLSGEQYF	TGTGCCAGCAGCCCCCTGGAGGGGGGGCTTTCCGGCGAGCAGTACTTC
TRBJ2-1	many	TRBV11-1	TRBD2	CASSTIAGGPNEQFF	TGTGCCAGCAGCACCATAGCGGGAGGGCCGAATGAGCAGTTCTTC
TRBJ2-7	NA	TRBV12-5	NA	CASGSQGLGQYF	TGTGCTAGTGGTTCGCAGGGTTTAGGGCAGTACTTC
TRBJ2-7	NA	TRBV5-5	NA	CASSLGTVRYEQYF	TGTGCCAGCAGCTTGGGGACAGTGCGGTACGAGCAGTACTTC
TRBJ2-1	NA	TRBV20-1	NA	CSAQHSYNEQFF	TGCAGTGCCCAGCACTCCTACAATGAGCAGTTCTTC
TRBJ1-1	NA	TRBV29-1	NA	CSVEQEMNTEAFF	TGCAGCGTTGAACAGGAGATGAACACTGAAGCTTTCTTT
TRBJ1-1	few	TRBV18	NA	CASSPDGNTEAFF	TGTGCCAGCTCACCTGACGGGAACACTGAAGCTTTCTTT
TRBJ2-1	NA	TRBV19	TRBD2	CASTTLAGGNYLEQFF	TGTGCCAGTACCACCCTAGCGGGAGGAAATTACCTTGAGCAGTTCTTC
TRBJ2-3	medium-sized	TRBV28	NA	CASRDSGTRRDTQYF	TGTGCCAGCAGGGACTCCGGGACACGGAGAGATACGCAGTATTTT
TRBJ2-1	NA	TRBV29-1	TRBD2	CSVQTSGGPNEQFF	TGCAGCGTTCAAACGTCGGGAGGACCCAATGAGCAGTTCTTC
TRBJ1-1	NA	TRBV27	NA	CASSSTTGDFEAFF	TGTGCCAGCAGTTCTACGACCGGGGACTTTGAAGCTTTCTTT
TRBJ1-1	NA	TRBV20-1	NA	CSASSFGGYRRSTEAFF	TGCAGTGCTAGTAGTTTCGGGGGGTATCGTCGAAGCACTGAAGCTTTCTTT
TRBJ1-5	NA	TRBV11-2	NA	CASSLDDQAALHF	TGTGCCAGCAGCTTAGACGATCAGGCGGCCCTCCATTTT
TRBJ1-1	once	TRBV9	TRBD1	CASSPRQGSVGTEAFF	TGTGCCAGCAGCCCTCGACAGGGTAGTGTGGGCACTGAAGCTTTCTTT
TRBJ1-1	many	TRBV5-8	NA	CASSRTPVEAFF	TGTGCCAGCAGCCGGACCCCAGTTGAAGCTTTCTTT
TRBJ2-1	few	TRBV20-1	NA	CSASLASKNEQFF	TGCAGTGCTAGTTTGGCTAGCAAGAATGAGCAGTTCTTC
TRBJ2-7	NA	TRBV28	TRBD2	CATGTSGGGGEQYF	TGTGCCACCGGGACTAGCGGGGGAGGAGGCGAGCAGTACTTC
TRBJ2-3	once	TRBV7-9	TRBD2	CASSFATSGSTDTQYF	TGTGCCAGCAGCTTCGCCACTAGCGGAAGCACAGATACGCAGTATTTT
TRBJ2-5	few	TRBV6-2/TRBV6-3	TRBD1	CASSLGQGILSGETQYF	TGTGCCAGCAGTCTCGGACAGGGGATTTTGTCAGGAGAGACCCAGTACTTC
TRBJ2-3	few	TRBV15	TRBD2	CATSRVRGGATDTQYF	TGTGCCACCAGCAGAGTGCGCGGGGGGGCGACAGATACGCAGTATTTT
TRBJ1-2	few	TRBV5-1	NA	CASGDTGGDYGYTF	TGCGCCAGCGGGGACACCGGAGGTGACTATGGCTACACCTTC
TRBJ2-1	few	TRBV12-3/TRBV12-4	NA	CASSFRGNEQFF	TGTGCCAGCAGTTTCCGGGGCAATGAGCAGTTCTTC
TRBJ2-1	once	TRBV28	TRBD2	CASSLGTSGFYNEQFF	TGTGCCAGCAGTCTGGGGACTAGCGGGTTCTACAATGAGCAGTTCTTC
TRBJ1-1	few	TRBV10-3	NA	CAISEHRAANTEAFF	TGTGCCATCAGTGAGCACAGGGCCGCCAACACTGAAGCTTTCTTT
TRBJ2-2	few	TRBV10-3	NA	CAISESKSGELFF	TGTGCCATCAGTGAGTCAAAATCCGGGGAGCTGTTTTTT
TRBJ2-1	NA	TRBV28	NA	CASSSPGTLVGNEQFF	TGTGCCAGCAGTTCTCCCGGGACACTCGTGGGGAATGAGCAGTTCTTC
TRBJ1-1	few	TRBV20-1	NA	CSARGDGNTEAFF	TGCAGTGCTAGGGGGGACGGGAACACTGAAGCTTTCTTT
TRBJ1-1	few	TRBV10-3	NA	CAISESLVEAFF	TGTGCCATCAGTGAGTCCTTGGTAGAAGCTTTCTTT
TRBJ2-3	many	TRBV28	NA	CASIHRGYTDTQYF	TGTGCCAGCATCCATCGGGGCTACACAGATACGCAGTATTTT
TRBJ2-2	NA	TRBV27	TRBD2	CASSLASGISGELFF	TGTGCCAGCAGTTTGGCTAGCGGGATCAGCGGGGAGCTGTTTTTT
TRBJ1-6	NA	TRBV7-8	NA	CASSPFPGPSISYNSPLHF	TGTGCCAGCAGCCCGTTTCCAGGACCGTCTATCTCCTATAATTCACCCCTCCACTTT
TRBJ2-7	few	TRBV7-9	NA	CASSLDGWTYF	TGTGCCAGCAGCTTAGATGGGTGGACCTACTTC
TRBJ2-2	few	TRBV12-3/TRBV12-4	TRBD1	CASSPRTGNTGELFF	TGTGCCAGCAGTCCCCGGACAGGGAACACCGGGGAGCTGTTTTTT
TRBJ2-5	few	TRBV27	TRBD1	CASSTRDRGVSQETQYF	TGTGCCAGCAGTACCCGAGACAGGGGCGTCTCCCAAGAGACCCAGTACTTC
TRBJ2-6	many	TRBV4-3	NA	CASSQDANSGANVLTF	TGCGCCAGCAGCCAAGATGCTAACTCTGGGGCCAACGTCCTGACTTTC
TRBJ1-5	NA	TRBV12-3/TRBV12-4	TRBD1	CASSNRRTGSEPQHF	TGTGCCAGCAGCAACAGAAGGACAGGGTCCGAGCCCCAGCATTTT
TRBJ2-5	NA	TRBV10-3	TRBD2	CAISPLAGEETQYF	TGTGCCATCAGTCCACTAGCGGGGGAAGAGACCCAGTACTTC
TRBJ2-5	few	TRBV7-2	NA	CASSLAREETQYF	TGTGCCAGCAGCTTAGCGCGGGAAGAGACCCAGTACTTC
TRBJ2-2	NA	TRBV5-4	NA	CASSLESSGANTGELFF	TGTGCCAGCAGCTTGGAGTCCAGCGGAGCGAACACCGGGGAGCTGTTTTTT
TRBJ2-5	many	TRBV2	TRBD1	CASLTGEVETQYF	TGTGCCAGCCTGACAGGGGAGGTGGAGACCCAGTACTTC
TRBJ1-6	NA	TRBV25-1	NA	CASSAPVNSPLHF	TGTGCCAGCAGTGCCCCGGTTAATTCACCCCTCCACTTT
TRBJ1-1	once	TRBV5-1	NA	CASSVDSGEAFF	TGCGCCAGCAGCGTGGACAGTGGAGAAGCTTTCTTT
TRBJ2-1	NA	TRBV25-1	NA	CASSDFPGTSYNEQFF	TGTGCCAGCAGTGACTTTCCAGGGACCTCCTACAATGAGCAGTTCTTC
TRBJ2-6	NA	TRBV2	NA	CASSDASGANVLTF	TGTGCCAGCAGTGATGCGTCTGGGGCCAACGTCCTGACTTTC
TRBJ2-1	many	TRBV15	NA	CATSRRAGEVSYNEQFF	TGTGCCACCAGCAGGAGAGCTGGGGAGGTCTCCTACAATGAGCAGTTCTTC
TRBJ2-3	NA	TRBV12-3/TRBV12-4	NA	CASSSGLNTDTQYF	TGTGCCAGCAGTTCCGGACTTAACACAGATACGCAGTATTTT